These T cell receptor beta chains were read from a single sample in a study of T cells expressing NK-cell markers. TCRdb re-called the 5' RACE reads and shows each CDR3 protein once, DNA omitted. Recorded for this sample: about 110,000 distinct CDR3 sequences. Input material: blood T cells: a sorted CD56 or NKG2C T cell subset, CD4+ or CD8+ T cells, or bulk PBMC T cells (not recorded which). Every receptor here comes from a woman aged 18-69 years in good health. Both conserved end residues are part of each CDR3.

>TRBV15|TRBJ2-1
CATRVRREAYNEQFF
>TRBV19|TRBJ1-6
CASRRGEKDSPLHF
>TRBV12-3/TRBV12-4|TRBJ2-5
CASSFGLSAQYF
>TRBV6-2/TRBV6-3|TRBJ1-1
CASSYVRGDTEAFF
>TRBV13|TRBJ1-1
CASSLRGGSRTEAFF
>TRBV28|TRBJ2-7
CASSLPAGRGEQYF
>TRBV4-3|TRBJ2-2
CASSQTGNTGELFF
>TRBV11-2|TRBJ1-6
CASLGSSYNSPLHF
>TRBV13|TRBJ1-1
CASGSGDEAFF
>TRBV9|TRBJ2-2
CASSRFPYTGELFF
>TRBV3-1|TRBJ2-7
CASSYVRGPPYEQYF
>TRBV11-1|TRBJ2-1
CASSSPVGREYYSYNEQFF
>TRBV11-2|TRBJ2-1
CASSLGVPYNEQFF
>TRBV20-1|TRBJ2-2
CSARDLAPRELFF
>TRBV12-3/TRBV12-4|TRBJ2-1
CASTPTDKKYNEQFF
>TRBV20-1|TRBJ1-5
CSAREQGNNQPQHF
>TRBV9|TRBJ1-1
CASSPTPGTLNTEAFF
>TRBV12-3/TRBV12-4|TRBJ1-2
CASSALRDGTYGYTF
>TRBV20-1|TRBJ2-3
CSASVGSSSTDTQYF
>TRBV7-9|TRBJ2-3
CASSLALTASTDTQYF
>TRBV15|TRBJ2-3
CATSRASGITDTQYF
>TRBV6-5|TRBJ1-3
CASSYFASAGSGNTIYF
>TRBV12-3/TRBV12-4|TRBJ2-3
CASRLGLAGTDTQYF
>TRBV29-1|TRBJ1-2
CSVEDQKGPYYNYGYTF
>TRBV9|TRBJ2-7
CASSAGGDASYEQYF
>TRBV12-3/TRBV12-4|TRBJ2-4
CASSLVQNPVAKNIQYF
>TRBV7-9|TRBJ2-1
CASSWGAPEQFF
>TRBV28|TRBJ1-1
CASSRPGTVNTEAFF
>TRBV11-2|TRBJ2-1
CASSPQTPGSYNEQFF
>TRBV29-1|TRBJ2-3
CSVEVGTSGVDTQYF
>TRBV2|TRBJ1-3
CASGPGDSTGNTIYF
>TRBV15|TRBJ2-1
CATSGTRTYNEQFF
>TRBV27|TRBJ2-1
CASSFDSGGYNEQFF
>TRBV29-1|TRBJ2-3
CSVAGLGYTDTQYF
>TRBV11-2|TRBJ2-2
CASSEGLGSTNTGELFF
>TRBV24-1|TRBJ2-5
CATSDSTGGQETQYF
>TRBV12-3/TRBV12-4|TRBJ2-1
CASSFGLAGNNEQFF
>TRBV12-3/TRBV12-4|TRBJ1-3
CASSFWEIPTGNTIYF
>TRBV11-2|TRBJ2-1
CASSVLGNEQFF
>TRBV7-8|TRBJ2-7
CVSSLVTGSSYEQYF
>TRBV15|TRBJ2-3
CATSTSGRSDTQYF
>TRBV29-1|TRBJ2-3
CSVLGHSSTDTQYF
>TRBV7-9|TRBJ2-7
CASSSQDYYEQYF
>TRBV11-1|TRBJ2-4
CASSLALDNGLAGENIQYF
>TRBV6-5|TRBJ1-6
CASSYSLEGMGSPLHF
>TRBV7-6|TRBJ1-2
CASSPLGGYGYTF
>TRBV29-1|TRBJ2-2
CSAEPRTANTGELFF